Each of the 4 T cell receptor beta chains below was sequenced from the same sample in a study of blood T cell repertoires in COVID-19. Clones were sequenced by immunoSEQ multiplex PCR, and TCRdb holds only the in-frame ones, with some missing. This sample has about 89,000 clones, with roughly four fifths found just once. The sample was peripheral blood. These receptors came from a man aged 70 or older with acute or convalescent COVID-19.

There are a few counts of this clone. The V and J genes are TRBV6-2 or TRBV6-3 and TRBJ1-5; D is unclear. The CDR3 extends over 17 amino acids. The germline gives CDR1 MNHEY, CDR2 SVGEGT. V lost 0 bases and J lost 2, with 14 bases in between. The CDR3 spells CASSYSTVQRGNQPQHF. The CDR3 DNA sequence: TGTGCCAGCAGTTACTCGACGGTACAGAGAGGCAATCAGCCCCAGCATTTT.

The gene calls are TRBV12-3 or TRBV12-4 and TRBJ1-5, with TRBD1 matching 7 bases. J was trimmed by 12 bases and V by 0 bases; bases with no gene match: 5. This CDR3 region has 13 residues. This CDR3 is CASSLALQGHQHF. DNA for the CDR3: TGTGCCAGCAGTTTAGCTTTACAGGGGCACCAGCATTTT.

This clone was seen just once. The chain combines TRBV19 with TRBJ2-2; perhaps TRBD2 as D (5 bases). The CDR3 is 15 residues long. Germline V gene data show CDR1 as LNHDA and CDR2 as SQIVND (reference sequence). V was cut by 5 bases and J by 3 bases, with 13 bases left in between. The CDR3 sequence: CASSEEDGDTGELFF. Written as DNA, the CDR3 is TGTGCCAGTAGTGAGGAGGATGGGGACACCGGGGAGCTGTTTTTT.

The rearrangement uses TRBV3-1 (or the pseudogene TRBV3-2) and TRBJ1-2, with TRBD1 matching 9 bases. CDR3 length: 14 residues. J was trimmed by 5 bases and V by 4 bases; bases with no gene match: 5. Germline V gives CDR1 LGHDT, CDR2 YNNKEL (reference sequence). CDR3 DNA sequence: TGTGCCAGCAGCCTTTGGGGACAGGGTTATGGCTACACCTTC. This sequence encodes CASSLWGQGYGYTF.